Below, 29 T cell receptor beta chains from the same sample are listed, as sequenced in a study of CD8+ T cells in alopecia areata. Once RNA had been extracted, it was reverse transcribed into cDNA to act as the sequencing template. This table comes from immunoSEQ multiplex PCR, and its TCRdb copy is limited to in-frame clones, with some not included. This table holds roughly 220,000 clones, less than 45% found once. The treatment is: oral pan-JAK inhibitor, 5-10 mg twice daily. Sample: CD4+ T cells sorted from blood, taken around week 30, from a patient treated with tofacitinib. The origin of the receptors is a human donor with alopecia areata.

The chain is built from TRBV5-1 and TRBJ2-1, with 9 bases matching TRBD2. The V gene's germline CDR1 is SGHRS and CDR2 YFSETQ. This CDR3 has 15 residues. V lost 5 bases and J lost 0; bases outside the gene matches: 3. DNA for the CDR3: TGCGCCAGCAGTCCGACTAGCGGCTCCTACAATGAGCAGTTCTTC. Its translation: CASSPTSGSYNEQFF.

CDR3: CASSYGTRAGNSPLHF. DNA of the CDR3: TGTGCCAGCAGTTATGGTACCAGGGCAGGGAATTCACCCCTCCACTTT. The chain couples TRBV6-5 to TRBJ1-6, with D possibly matching TRBD1 (5 bases). Germline V CDR1 and CDR2: MNHEY, SVGAGI. Trimming pared 3 bases from V and 7 bases from J, leaving 16 bases between. This CDR3 has 16 residues.

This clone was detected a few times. DNA for the CDR3: TGTGCCAGCAGCGTGGGACAGGGGGGTAATGAAAAACTGTTTTTT. Amino acid sequence: CASSVGQGGNEKLFF. The chain is built from TRBV7-8 and TRBJ1-4, with 11 bases that match TRBD1. Germline loops: CDR1 SGHVS, CDR2 FQNEAQ. J gave up 4 bases and V 5 bases, and 3 bases lay outside the gene matches. The length of the CDR3 is 15 residues.

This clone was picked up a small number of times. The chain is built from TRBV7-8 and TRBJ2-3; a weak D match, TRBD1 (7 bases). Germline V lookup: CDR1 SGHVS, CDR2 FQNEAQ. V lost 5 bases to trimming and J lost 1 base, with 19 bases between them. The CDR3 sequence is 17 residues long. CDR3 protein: CASSPGRQGGGTDTQYF. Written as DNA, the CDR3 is TGTGCCAGCAGCCCGGGGAGACAGGGAGGAGGCACAGATACGCAGTATTTT.

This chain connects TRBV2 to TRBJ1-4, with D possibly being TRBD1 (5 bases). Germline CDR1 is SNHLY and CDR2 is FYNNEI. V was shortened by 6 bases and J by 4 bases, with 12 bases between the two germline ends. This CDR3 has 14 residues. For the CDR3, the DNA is TGTGCCAGCAGCAGGGACGGGAATAATGAAAAACTGTTTTTT. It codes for CASSRDGNNEKLFF.

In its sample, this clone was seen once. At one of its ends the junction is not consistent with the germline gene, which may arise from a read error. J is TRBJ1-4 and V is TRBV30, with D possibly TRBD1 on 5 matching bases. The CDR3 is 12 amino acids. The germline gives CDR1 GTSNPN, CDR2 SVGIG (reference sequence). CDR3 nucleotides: TGTGCCTGGAGTGTACCCGGGGCATCGAGTCTTTTT. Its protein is CAWSVPGASSLF. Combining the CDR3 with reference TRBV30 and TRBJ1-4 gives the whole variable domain SQTIHQWPATLVQPVGSPLSLECTVEGTSNPNLYWYRQAAGRGLQLLFYSVGIGQISSEVPQNLSASRPQDRQFILSSKKLLLSDSGFYLCAWSVPGASSLFGSGTQLSVL.

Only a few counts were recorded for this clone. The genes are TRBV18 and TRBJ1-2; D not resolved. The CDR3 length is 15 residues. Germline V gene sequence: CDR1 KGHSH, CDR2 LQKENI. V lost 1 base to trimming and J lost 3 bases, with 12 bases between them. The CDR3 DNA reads TGTGCCAGCTCACCACGGACCCCTGGGGACTATGGCTACACCTTC. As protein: CASSPRTPGDYGYTF.

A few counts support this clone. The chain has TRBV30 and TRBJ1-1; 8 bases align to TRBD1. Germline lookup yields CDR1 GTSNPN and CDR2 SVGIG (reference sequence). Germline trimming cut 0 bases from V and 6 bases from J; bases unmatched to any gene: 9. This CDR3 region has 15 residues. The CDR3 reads CAWSVRQGAVAEAFF. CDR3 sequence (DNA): TGTGCCTGGAGTGTACGGCAGGGGGCAGTGGCTGAAGCTTTCTTT. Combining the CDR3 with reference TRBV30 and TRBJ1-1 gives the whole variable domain SQTIHQWPATLVQPVGSPLSLECTVEGTSNPNLYWYRQAAGRGLQLLFYSVGIGQISSEVPQNLSASRPQDRQFILSSKKLLLSDSGFYLCAWSVRQGAVAEAFFGQGTRLTVV.

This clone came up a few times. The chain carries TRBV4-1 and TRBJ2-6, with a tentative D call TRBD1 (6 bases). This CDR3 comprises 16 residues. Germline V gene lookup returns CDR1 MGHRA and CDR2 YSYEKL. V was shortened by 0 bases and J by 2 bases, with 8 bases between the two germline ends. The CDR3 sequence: CASSQEAGAGANVLTF. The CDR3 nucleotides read TGCGCCAGCAGCCAAGAAGCAGGGGCTGGGGCCAACGTCCTGACTTTC.

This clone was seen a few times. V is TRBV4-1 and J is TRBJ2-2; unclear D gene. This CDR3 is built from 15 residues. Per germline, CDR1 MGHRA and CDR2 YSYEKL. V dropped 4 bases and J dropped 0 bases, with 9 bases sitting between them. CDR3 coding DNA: TGCGCCAGCAGCCCACTACAGCCGAACACCGGGGAGCTGTTTTTT. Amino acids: CASSPLQPNTGELFF.

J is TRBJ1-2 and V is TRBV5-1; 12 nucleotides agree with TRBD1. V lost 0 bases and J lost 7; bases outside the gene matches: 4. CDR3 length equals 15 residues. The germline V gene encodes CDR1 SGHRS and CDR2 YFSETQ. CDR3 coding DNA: TGCGCCAGCAGCTTGGAGGGACAGGGGGCGAGTGGCTACACCTTC. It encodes CASSLEGQGASGYTF.

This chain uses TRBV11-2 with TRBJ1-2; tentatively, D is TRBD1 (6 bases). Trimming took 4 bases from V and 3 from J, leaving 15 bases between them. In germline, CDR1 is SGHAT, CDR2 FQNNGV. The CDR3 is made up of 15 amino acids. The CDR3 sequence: CASSSNRELDYGYTF. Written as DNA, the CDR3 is TGTGCCAGCAGCTCTAACAGGGAGTTGGACTATGGCTACACCTTC.

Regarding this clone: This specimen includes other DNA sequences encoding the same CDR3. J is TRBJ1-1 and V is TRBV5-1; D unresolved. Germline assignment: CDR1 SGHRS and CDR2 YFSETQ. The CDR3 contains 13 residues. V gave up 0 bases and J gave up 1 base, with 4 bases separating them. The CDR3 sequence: CASSLAGNTEAFF. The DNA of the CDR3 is TGCGCCAGCAGCTTGGCGGGGAACACTGAAGCTTTCTTT.

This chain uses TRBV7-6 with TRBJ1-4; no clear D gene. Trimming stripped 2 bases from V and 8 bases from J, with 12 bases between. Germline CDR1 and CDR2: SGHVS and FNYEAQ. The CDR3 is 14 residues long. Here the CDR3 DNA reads TGTGCCAGCAGCTTATCAGGTTCTGGGGAAAAACTGTTTTTT. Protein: CASSLSGSGEKLFF.

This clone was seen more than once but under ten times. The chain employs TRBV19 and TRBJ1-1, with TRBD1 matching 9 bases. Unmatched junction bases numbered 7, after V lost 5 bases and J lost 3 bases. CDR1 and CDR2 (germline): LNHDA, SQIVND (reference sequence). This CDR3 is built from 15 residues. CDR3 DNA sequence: TGTGCCAGTAGTCCCCGGGACAGGGTGGACACTGAAGCTTTCTTT. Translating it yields CASSPRDRVDTEAFF.

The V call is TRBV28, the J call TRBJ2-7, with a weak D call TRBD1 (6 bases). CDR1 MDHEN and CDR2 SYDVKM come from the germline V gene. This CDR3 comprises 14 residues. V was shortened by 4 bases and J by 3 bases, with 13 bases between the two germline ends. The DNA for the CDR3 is TGTGCCAGCAGTTCGCCGGGACACCTCTACGAGCAGTACTTC. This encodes CASSSPGHLYEQYF.

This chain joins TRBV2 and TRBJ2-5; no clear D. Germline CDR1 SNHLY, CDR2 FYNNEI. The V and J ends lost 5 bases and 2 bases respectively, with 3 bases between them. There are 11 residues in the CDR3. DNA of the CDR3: TGTGCCAGCAGTATACAAGAGACCCAGTACTTC. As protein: CASSIQETQYF.

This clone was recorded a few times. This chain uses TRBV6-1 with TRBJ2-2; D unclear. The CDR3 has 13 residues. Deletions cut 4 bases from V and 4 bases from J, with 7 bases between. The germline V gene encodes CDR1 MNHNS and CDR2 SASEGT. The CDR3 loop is CASSVPTTGELFF. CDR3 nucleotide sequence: TGTGCCAGCAGTGTGCCGACCACCGGGGAGCTGTTTTTT.

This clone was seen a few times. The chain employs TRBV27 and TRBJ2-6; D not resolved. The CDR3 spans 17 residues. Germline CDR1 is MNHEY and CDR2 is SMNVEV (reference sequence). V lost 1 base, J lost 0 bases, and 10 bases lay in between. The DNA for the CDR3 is TGTGCCAGCAGTTTATTTCCCCTGAGCTCTGGGGCCAACGTCCTGACTTTC. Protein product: CASSLFPLSSGANVLTF.

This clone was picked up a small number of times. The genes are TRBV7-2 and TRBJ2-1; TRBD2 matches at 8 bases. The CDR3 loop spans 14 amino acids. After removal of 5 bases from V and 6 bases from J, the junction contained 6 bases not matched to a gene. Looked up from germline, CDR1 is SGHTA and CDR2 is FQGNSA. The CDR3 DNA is TGTGCCAGCAGCCACGGGACTAGTTCCAATGAGCAGTTCTTC. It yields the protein CASSHGTSSNEQFF.

As DNA, the CDR3 is TGCGCCAGCAGCCATCCGATACTAGCGGGAGAGGCAGATACGCAGTATTTT. It translates to CASSHPILAGEADTQYF. The chain employs TRBV4-1 and TRBJ2-3; 11 nucleotides agree with TRBD2. The germline gives CDR1 MGHRA, CDR2 YSYEKL. With V trimmed by 3 bases and J by 4 bases, 9 bases remained unmatched. The CDR3 totals 17 residues.

CDR3: CASSLAQSSTDTQYF. The DNA of the CDR3 is TGTGCCAGCAGCTTAGCGCAAAGTTCCACAGATACGCAGTATTTT. This chain uses TRBV7-6 with TRBJ2-3; D call uncertain. Germline-derived CDR1 and CDR2 are SGHVS and FNYEAQ. This CDR3 region has 15 residues. V lost 0 bases and J 2 bases, leaving 9 bases between the germline ends.

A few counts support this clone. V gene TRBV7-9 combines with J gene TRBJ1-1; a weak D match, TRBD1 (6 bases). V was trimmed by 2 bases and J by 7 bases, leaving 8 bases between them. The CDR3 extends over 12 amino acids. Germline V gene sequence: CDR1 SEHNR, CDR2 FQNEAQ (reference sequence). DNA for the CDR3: TGTGCCAGCAGCTTAAAGGGGGGTGAAGCTTTCTTT. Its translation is CASSLKGGEAFF. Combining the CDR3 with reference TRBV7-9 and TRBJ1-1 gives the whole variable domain DTGVSQNPRHKITKRGQNVTFRCDPISEHNRLYWYRQTLGQGPEFLTYFQNEAQLEKSRLLSDRFSAERPKGSFSTLEIQRTEQGDSAMYLCASSLKGGEAFFGQGTRLTVV.

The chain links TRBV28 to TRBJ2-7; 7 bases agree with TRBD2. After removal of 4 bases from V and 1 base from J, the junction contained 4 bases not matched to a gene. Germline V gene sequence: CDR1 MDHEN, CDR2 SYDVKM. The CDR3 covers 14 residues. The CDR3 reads CASSSPGGSYEQYF. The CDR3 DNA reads TGTGCCAGCAGTTCCCCCGGGGGGTCCTACGAGCAGTACTTC.

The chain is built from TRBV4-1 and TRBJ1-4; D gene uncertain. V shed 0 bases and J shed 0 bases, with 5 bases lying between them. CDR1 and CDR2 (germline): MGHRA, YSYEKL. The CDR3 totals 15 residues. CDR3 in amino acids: CASSQEGSTNEKLFF. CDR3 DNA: TGCGCCAGCAGCCAAGAGGGTTCAACTAATGAAAAACTGTTTTTT.

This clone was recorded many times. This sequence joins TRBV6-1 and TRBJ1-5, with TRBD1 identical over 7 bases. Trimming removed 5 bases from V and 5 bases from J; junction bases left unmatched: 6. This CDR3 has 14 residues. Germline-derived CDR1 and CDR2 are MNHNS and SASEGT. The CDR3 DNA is TGTGCCAGCAGTTATGACAGGGCGGATCAGCCCCAGCATTTT. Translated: CASSYDRADQPQHF.

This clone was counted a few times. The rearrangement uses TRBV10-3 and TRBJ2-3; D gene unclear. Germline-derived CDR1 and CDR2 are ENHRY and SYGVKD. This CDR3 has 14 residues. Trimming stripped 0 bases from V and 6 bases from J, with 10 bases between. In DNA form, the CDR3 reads TGTGCCATCAGTGAGTCCAACTCCCCCGATACGCAGTATTTT. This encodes CAISESNSPDTQYF.

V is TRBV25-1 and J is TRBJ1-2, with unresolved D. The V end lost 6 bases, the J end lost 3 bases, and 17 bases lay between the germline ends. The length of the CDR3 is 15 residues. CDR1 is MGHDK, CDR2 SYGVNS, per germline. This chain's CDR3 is CASSSAIKDDYGYTF. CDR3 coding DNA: TGTGCCAGCAGCAGTGCCATCAAGGACGACTATGGCTACACCTTC.

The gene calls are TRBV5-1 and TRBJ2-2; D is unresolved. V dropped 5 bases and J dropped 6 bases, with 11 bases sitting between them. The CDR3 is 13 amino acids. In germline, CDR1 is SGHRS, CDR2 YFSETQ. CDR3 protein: CASSLQDAGELFF. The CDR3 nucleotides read TGCGCCAGCAGTCTCCAGGACGCCGGGGAGCTGTTTTTT.